What follows are 16 T cell receptor beta chains derived from one specimen sequenced in a study of monozygotic twins with inflammatory bowel disease. With the 5' RACE reads reprocessed, TCRdb shows one record per CDR3 protein and no DNA. This listing includes 300,000 to 400,000 distinct CDR3 sequences. Sequencing input: blood. These TCRs come from a human donor with ulcerative colitis or Crohn's disease, or a healthy co-twin of an affected twin (not recorded which).

The chain carries TRBV3-1 and TRBJ2-1; TCRdb returns TRBD1, unconfirmable since there is no DNA. The CDR3 extends over 15 amino acids. CDR1 is LGHDT, CDR2 YNNKEL, per germline (reference sequence). CDR3 in amino acids: CASSPTRDTYNEQFF.

The chain carries TRBV5-1 and TRBJ2-3. Looked up from germline, CDR1 is SGHRS and CDR2 is YFSETQ. This CDR3 is 13 amino acids long. The CDR3 loop reads CASSIYLQDTQYF. Based on the CDR3 plus reference TRBV5-1 and TRBJ2-3, the full variable domain is KAGVTQTPRYLIKTRGQQVTLSCSPISGHRSVSWYQQTPGQGLQFLFEYFSETQRNKGNFPGRFSGRQFSNSRSEMNVSTLELGDSALYLCASSIYLQDTQYFGPGTRLTVL.

V usage is TRBV7-2 and J usage is TRBJ2-7. Germline lookup yields CDR1 SGHTA and CDR2 FQGNSA. CDR3 length equals 14 residues. CDR3 protein: CASSADRGSYEQYF.

This rearrangement joins TRBV6-5 to TRBJ2-3. Germline CDR1 is MNHEY and CDR2 is SVGAGI. CDR3 size: 14 residues. The CDR3 is CASSYSRGPDTQYF.

This sequence joins TRBV7-9 and TRBJ2-7. Germline assignment: CDR1 SEHNR and CDR2 FQNEAQ (reference sequence). This CDR3 has 15 residues. The CDR3 loop reads CASSPNWGNFYEQYF.

V gene TRBV20-1 combines with J gene TRBJ1-3. The CDR3 extends over 19 amino acids. Germline V gene sequence: CDR1 DFQATT, CDR2 SNEGSKA (reference sequence). The CDR3 spells CSARALWGDQPSSGNTIYF.

CDR3 amino acids: CASSQIQGRGSYEQYF. The genes are TRBV27 and TRBJ2-7; there is no DNA to check the TCRdb D call of TRBD1. Germline V gene lookup returns CDR1 MNHEY and CDR2 SMNVEV (reference sequence). This CDR3 region has 16 residues.

The chain employs TRBV4-3 and TRBJ2-3. CDR3 size: 16 residues. Germline-derived CDR1 and CDR2 are LGHNA and YSLEER. CDR3 protein: CASSQDRLFSTDTQYF.

The J gene is TRBJ2-2, the V gene TRBV4-1. Germline V gene sequence: CDR1 MGHRA, CDR2 YSYEKL. The CDR3 consists of 13 residues. CDR3 loop: CASGTVLTGELFF.

The chain joins TRBV6-2 or TRBV6-3 to TRBJ1-5; no DNA is available, so the TRBD1 call from TCRdb remains unchecked. Germline CDR1 reads MNHEY; CDR2 reads SVGEGT. This CDR3 is 14 amino acids long. The CDR3 region is CASRQTGGLQPQHF.

This chain joins TRBV18 and TRBJ2-7; TCRdb returns TRBD1, unconfirmable since there is no DNA. CDR3 length equals 15 residues. Germline CDR1 and CDR2: KGHSH and LQKENI. CDR3: CASSPRITGGVEQYF.

The rearrangement links TRBV18 to TRBJ1-5. There are 14 residues in the CDR3. Germline assignment: CDR1 KGHSH and CDR2 LQKENI. CDR3 loop: CASSLGGPNQPQHF.

V is TRBV9 and J is TRBJ2-7; TCRdb reports TRBD2, a call that lacks DNA to check it against. CDR3 length: 18 amino acids. CDR1 is SGDLS, CDR2 YYNGEE, per germline. CDR3 region: CASSVDPGTGLRTSEQYF.

The chain joins TRBV7-2 to TRBJ1-4; the D call from TCRdb, TRBD1, cannot be confirmed without DNA. Germline CDR1 and CDR2: SGHTA and FQGNSA. This CDR3 has 15 amino acids. CDR3: CASSSNWGANEKLFF.

The chain uses TRBV29-1 and TRBJ2-2; the D gene TCRdb calls, TRBD1, cannot be checked with no DNA. CDR3 size: 14 residues. The germline V gene has CDR1 SQVTM and CDR2 ANQGSEA. The CDR3 loop reads CSVAPRGNTGELFF.

CDR3 sequence reads: CASSLRDRLWDEQYF. This chain connects TRBV16 to TRBJ2-7; no DNA is available, so the TRBD1 call from TCRdb remains unchecked. Germline CDR1 is KGHSY and CDR2 is FQNENV. The CDR3 contains 15 residues.